This record looks at one TCR beta chain sequence and its context. Its antigen is still unknown. Base qualities are not recorded, but no much larger clone differs from it by a single base. For sequencing of the TCRbeta CDR3 region, genomic DNA was extracted from the sorted cells. The immunoSEQ Assay was used for sequencing of TCRbeta CDR3 regions. The table was pulled from immuneACCESS by TCRdb, which kept in-frame rearrangements only. Such tables lose some clones; where checked, under half of the loss comes from unresolved V genes, and the rest has no known cause. The sample contains about 63,000 clones, around 91% of them found a single time. Jointly, the top ten make up roughly a tenth of the sample. From the cysteine through the phenylalanine, the CDR3 covers 16 amino acids. Only the CDR3 DNA stays, 48 bases, in frame from base 1. Trimming removed 5 bases from V and 4 bases from J; the gene matches leave 8 bases unexplained. The CDR1 and CDR2 encoded by the germline V gene are KGHSH and LQKENI.

This record comes from a study of OX40 agonist ivuxolimab in advanced cancers. As for the study more broadly: Ivuxolimab was a fully human IgG2 agonistic monoclonal antibody targeting the costimulatory receptor OX40 (CD134). Intravenous ivuxolimab was administered to patients every 2 weeks at six dose levels: 0.01, 0.1, 0.3, 1.5, 3 and 10 mg/kg. Among the approximately 50 dose-escalation patients, around 20 had hepatocellular carcinoma, roughly 15 melanoma, 9 renal cell carcinoma and 9 head and neck cancer. In the dose-escalation cohort, 75% to 90% of patients were male, and the mean age was roughly 56 years with a range of roughly 23 to 90. Prior anti-PD-1, anti-PD-L1 or anti-CTLA-4 therapy was permitted, and checkpoint inhibitors had been received by around 40% of dose-escalation patients. Partial responses were achieved by three dose-escalation patients, of whom one had hepatocellular carcinoma and two had cutaneous melanoma. The point of sequencing TCRbeta in the periphery was to test whether ivuxolimab changed TCR sequence diversity and drove clonal T-cell expansion. The paper covers the monotherapy dose-escalation part of the phase I ivuxolimab trial, which included N = 52 patients.

What the authors observed across the whole study: Low levels of normalized T-cell clonal expansion were also seen in some nonresponding patients. In the 0.1-3.0 mg/kg groups, partial responders had among the lowest normalized peripheral clonal expansion, particularly in CD8+ T cells. The antigen specificity of the clonally expanded peripheral T cells was not determined. At doses of 0.1 to 3.0 mg/kg, clonal expansion of both CD4+ and CD8+ T cells in blood was seen between baseline and week 6. On average, CD8+ T cells showed more expanded clones than CD4+ T cells after ivuxolimab.

Patients with a history of autoimmune disease or receiving systemic immunosuppression were excluded from the trial. In every dose cohort, peripheral blood was drawn for TCR sequencing at baseline, cycle 4 day 1, and cycle 7 day 1. Samples were obtained from an open-label, multicenter, first-in-human phase I dose-escalation trial of ivuxolimab. Adults with locally advanced or metastatic melanoma, renal cell carcinoma, hepatocellular carcinoma or head and neck squamous cell carcinoma were enrolled in the trial. Before TCR sequencing, CD4+ T cells and CD8+ T cells from peripheral blood were sorted into separate populations.

The V gene is TRBV18 and the J gene is TRBJ2-5, with TRBD1 identical over 12 junction bases. This TCR was sampled from an adult with an advanced solid tumor such as melanoma, head and neck, liver or kidney cancer. Sequenced material: CD4+ or CD8+ T cells sorted from blood, taken in a trial of the OX40 agonist ivuxolimab. The nucleotide sequence reads as follows: TGTGCCAGCTCATCTACGGGACAGGGGGCTGGAGAGACCCAGTACTTC. Translation gives CASSSTGQGAGETQYF.